These T cell receptor beta chains were read from a single sample in a study of shared clonotypes between healthy human individuals. TCRdb keeps only in-frame clones here, not all; method: immunoSEQ multiplex PCR. The sample includes 2 million to 3 million clones, over 85% of them seen just once. Sequences were obtained from naive CD4+ T cells from PBMCs. The receptors here all came from a man aged 18 to 30 in good health. Some clones in this sample may be carry-over from other donors' samples. Both conserved end residues are trimmed from each CDR3. Each record gives: J gene, V gene, CDR3 length, CDR3 protein.

j_call: TRBJ2-1
v_call: TRBV14
cdr3_length: 17
cdr3_aa: ASSHLMGGQGELRDEQF

j_call: TRBJ2-2
v_call: TRBV6-1
cdr3_length: 13
cdr3_aa: ASRQGIGSTGELF

j_call: TRBJ2-7
v_call: TRBV4-2
cdr3_length: 9
cdr3_aa: ASSVEGEQY

j_call: TRBJ1-2
v_call: TRBV7-6
cdr3_length: 13
cdr3_aa: ASSGLQGLNYGYT

j_call: TRBJ1-5
v_call: TRBV28
cdr3_length: 13
cdr3_aa: ASTGQSFLNQPQH

j_call: TRBJ1-3
v_call: TRBV2
cdr3_length: 12
cdr3_aa: ASSQTGVGNTIY

j_call: TRBJ1-1
v_call: TRBV2
cdr3_length: 11
cdr3_aa: ASSSQGRTEAF

j_call: TRBJ1-5
v_call: TRBV7-3
cdr3_length: 12
cdr3_aa: ASSLNGAEQPQH

j_call: TRBJ2-3
v_call: TRBV28
cdr3_length: 14
cdr3_aa: ASSLSRRGRADTQY

j_call: TRBJ2-7
v_call: TRBV6-5
cdr3_length: 12
cdr3_aa: ASSYSRTSYEQY

j_call: TRBJ2-7
v_call: TRBV29-1
cdr3_length: 14
cdr3_aa: SVGGTGTASFYEQY

j_call: TRBJ2-3
v_call: TRBV7-9
cdr3_length: 13
cdr3_aa: ASSLGTGRTDTQY

j_call: TRBJ2-7
v_call: TRBV5-4
cdr3_length: 14
cdr3_aa: ASSLRTSGRSYEQY

j_call: TRBJ2-2
v_call: TRBV2
cdr3_length: 11
cdr3_aa: ASIRVGTGELF

j_call: TRBJ1-2
v_call: TRBV5-1
cdr3_length: 10
cdr3_aa: ASSEGRNGYT

j_call: TRBJ2-5
v_call: TRBV7-3
cdr3_length: 12
cdr3_aa: ASSLTSAQETQY

j_call: TRBJ2-7
v_call: TRBV7-2
cdr3_length: 12
cdr3_aa: ASSSQGAAYEQY

j_call: TRBJ2-7
v_call: TRBV7-2
cdr3_length: 9
cdr3_aa: ASSSTNEQY

j_call: TRBJ1-2
v_call: TRBV27
cdr3_length: 11
cdr3_aa: ASSFRTGTGYT

j_call: TRBJ2-1
v_call: TRBV30
cdr3_length: 9
cdr3_aa: AWGLWGGQF

j_call: TRBJ1-1
v_call: TRBV7-6
cdr3_length: 14
cdr3_aa: ASSLAPGQGWVEAF

j_call: TRBJ2-6
v_call: TRBV5-5
cdr3_length: 13
cdr3_aa: ASSLDPFWANVLT

j_call: TRBJ2-3
v_call: TRBV9
cdr3_length: 15
cdr3_aa: ASSVGGLAGRGSTQY

j_call: TRBJ1-5
v_call: TRBV25-1
cdr3_length: 15
cdr3_aa: ASSPPRQDYSNQPQH

j_call: TRBJ1-2
v_call: TRBV7-2
cdr3_length: 12
cdr3_aa: ASSLFREAYGYT

j_call: TRBJ2-1
v_call: TRBV5-1
cdr3_length: 14
cdr3_aa: ASSTRTSGSYNEQF

j_call: TRBJ2-1
v_call: TRBV2
cdr3_length: 10
cdr3_aa: ASSEMYNEQF

j_call: TRBJ1-1
v_call: TRBV11-3
cdr3_length: 11
cdr3_aa: ASSSGQGFEAF

j_call: TRBJ2-3
v_call: TRBV6-6
cdr3_length: 14
cdr3_aa: ASSYSTRGRGDTQY

j_call: TRBJ2-5
v_call: TRBV30
cdr3_length: 11
cdr3_aa: AWSLGPPETQY

j_call: TRBJ1-4
v_call: TRBV27
cdr3_length: 11
cdr3_aa: ATRFAANEKLF

j_call: TRBJ2-1
v_call: TRBV11-3
cdr3_length: 12
cdr3_aa: ASSLDAGSNEQF

j_call: TRBJ2-7
v_call: TRBV30
cdr3_length: 10
cdr3_aa: AWGGASYEQY

j_call: TRBJ2-1
v_call: TRBV27
cdr3_length: 13
cdr3_aa: ASSPGTSGRNEQF

j_call: TRBJ2-1
v_call: TRBV27
cdr3_length: 17
cdr3_aa: ASSGRGLARSSSYNEQF

j_call: TRBJ2-1
v_call: TRBV11-3
cdr3_length: 14
cdr3_aa: ASSSRTGSSYNEQF

j_call: TRBJ2-1
v_call: TRBV4-3
cdr3_length: 12
cdr3_aa: ASSPADRAGEQF

j_call: TRBJ2-7
v_call: TRBV5-6
cdr3_length: 14
cdr3_aa: ASSLAMGTGFYEQY

j_call: TRBJ1-4
v_call: TRBV18
cdr3_length: 11
cdr3_aa: ASSPAFGEKLF

j_call: TRBJ2-5
v_call: TRBV30
cdr3_length: 11
cdr3_aa: AWSALAQETQY

j_call: TRBJ2-1
v_call: TRBV18
cdr3_length: 13
cdr3_aa: ASSPGAQGYNEQF

j_call: TRBJ2-7
v_call: TRBV7-9
cdr3_length: 12
cdr3_aa: ASSPNRNPYEQY

j_call: TRBJ1-4
v_call: TRBV4-3
cdr3_length: 12
cdr3_aa: ASSQERGNEKLF

j_call: TRBJ2-1
v_call: TRBV9
cdr3_length: 15
cdr3_aa: ASSPGLAGAHGNEQF

j_call: TRBJ2-7
v_call: TRBV18
cdr3_length: 14
cdr3_aa: ASSPQLGGDSYEQY

j_call: TRBJ2-3
v_call: TRBV5-6
cdr3_length: 12
cdr3_aa: ASSSQLGTDTQY

j_call: TRBJ2-7
v_call: TRBV7-9
cdr3_length: 14
cdr3_aa: ASSLGTAYYSYEQY

j_call: TRBJ2-4
v_call: TRBV28
cdr3_length: 12
cdr3_aa: ATKGYKTENIQY

j_call: TRBJ2-7
v_call: TRBV27
cdr3_length: 13
cdr3_aa: ASSRDVGAFYEQY

j_call: TRBJ1-2
v_call: TRBV30
cdr3_length: 11
cdr3_aa: AWTPPGHYGYT

j_call: TRBJ2-5
v_call: TRBV2
cdr3_length: 13
cdr3_aa: ASSDGLAGIETQY

j_call: TRBJ2-7
v_call: TRBV5-1
cdr3_length: 14
cdr3_aa: ASSRGTAQGEYEQY

j_call: TRBJ2-1
v_call: TRBV11-2
cdr3_length: 12
cdr3_aa: ASSLAWSLNEQF

j_call: TRBJ2-7
v_call: TRBV5-1
cdr3_length: 11
cdr3_aa: ASSWFGGDEQY

j_call: TRBJ1-2
v_call: TRBV28
cdr3_length: 11
cdr3_aa: ASSFVRGDGYT

j_call: TRBJ2-1
v_call: TRBV27
cdr3_length: 14
cdr3_aa: ASRPGLAISYNEQF

j_call: TRBJ1-2
v_call: TRBV6-5
cdr3_length: 13
cdr3_aa: ASSSRTGGDYGYT

j_call: TRBJ2-7
v_call: TRBV5-1
cdr3_length: 12
cdr3_aa: ASSLEGPRGEQY

j_call: TRBJ2-2
v_call: TRBV9
cdr3_length: 13
cdr3_aa: ASSIQGANTGELF

j_call: TRBJ2-7
v_call: TRBV28
cdr3_length: 13
cdr3_aa: ASSRTGTGPYEQY